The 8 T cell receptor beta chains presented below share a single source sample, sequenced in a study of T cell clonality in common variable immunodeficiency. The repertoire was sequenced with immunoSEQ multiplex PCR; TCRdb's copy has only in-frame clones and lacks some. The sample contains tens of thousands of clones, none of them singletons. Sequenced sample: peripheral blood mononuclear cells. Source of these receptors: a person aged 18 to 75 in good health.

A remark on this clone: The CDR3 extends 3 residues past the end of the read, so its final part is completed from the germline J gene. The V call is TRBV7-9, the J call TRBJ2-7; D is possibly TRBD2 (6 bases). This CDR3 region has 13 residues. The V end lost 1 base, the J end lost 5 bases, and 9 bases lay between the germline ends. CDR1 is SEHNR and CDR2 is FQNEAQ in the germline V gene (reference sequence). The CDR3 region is CASSLVGGDEQYF. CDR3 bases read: TGTGCCAGCAGCTTAGTTGGCGGGGACGAG.

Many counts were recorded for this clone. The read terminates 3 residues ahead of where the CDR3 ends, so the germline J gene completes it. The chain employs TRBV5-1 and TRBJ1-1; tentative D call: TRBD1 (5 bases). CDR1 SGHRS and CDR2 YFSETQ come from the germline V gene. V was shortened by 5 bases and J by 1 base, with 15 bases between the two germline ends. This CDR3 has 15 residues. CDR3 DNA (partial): TGCGCCAGCAGGTCTGGGAGCGGGACGAACACTGAA. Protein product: CASRSGSGTNTE. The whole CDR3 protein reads CASRSGSGTNTEAFF.

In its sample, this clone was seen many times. The chain's CDR3 is CASSGSRARANEKLFF. The CDR3 bases that were read are TGTGCCAGCAGTGGCTCCAGGGCTCGGGCTAATGAAAAA. This chain links TRBV2 with TRBJ1-4; the D gene is possibly TRBD1 (5 bases). The read gets to within 3 residues of the CDR3 end, and the germline J gene fills in the rest. In germline, CDR1 is SNHLY, CDR2 FYNNEI. The CDR3 covers 16 residues. V dropped 4 bases and J dropped 3 bases, with 15 bases sitting between them. The full variable domain, completed using reference TRBV2 and TRBJ1-4, is EPEVTQTPSHQVTQMGQEVILRCVPISNHLYFYWYRQILGQKVEFLVSFYNNEISEKSEIFDDQFSVERPDGSNFTLKIRSTKLEDSAMYFCASSGSRARANEKLFFGSGTQLSVL.

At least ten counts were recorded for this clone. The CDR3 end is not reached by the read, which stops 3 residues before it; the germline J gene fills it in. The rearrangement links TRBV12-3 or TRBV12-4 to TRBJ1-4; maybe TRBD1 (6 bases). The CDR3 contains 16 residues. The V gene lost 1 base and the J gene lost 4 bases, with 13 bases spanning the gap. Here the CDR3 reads CASSLVGGGRNEKLFF. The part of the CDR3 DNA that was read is TGTGCCAGCAGTTTAGTAGGTGGGGGCCGTAATGAAAAA.

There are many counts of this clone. The CDR3 protein is CASSWSSGGTDTQYF. The sequenced CDR3 bases are TGTGCCAGCAGCTGGAGCTCCGGAGGGACAGATACG. The V and J genes are TRBV7-3 and TRBJ2-3; D is possibly TRBD2 (6 bases). The sequence runs out 3 residues before the end of the CDR3; the remainder is reconstructed from the germline J gene. V dropped 4 bases and J dropped 3 bases, with 14 bases sitting between them. CDR1 and CDR2 from the germline V gene are SGHTA and FQGTGA. This CDR3 spans 15 amino acids.

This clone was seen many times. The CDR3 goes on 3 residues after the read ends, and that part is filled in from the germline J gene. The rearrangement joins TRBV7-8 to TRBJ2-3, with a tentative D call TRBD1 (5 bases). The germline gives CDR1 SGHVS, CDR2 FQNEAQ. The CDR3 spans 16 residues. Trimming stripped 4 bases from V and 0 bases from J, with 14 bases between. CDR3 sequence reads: CASSSDRWLSTDTQYF. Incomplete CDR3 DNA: TGTGCCAGCAGCTCTGACAGATGGTTGAGCACAGATACG. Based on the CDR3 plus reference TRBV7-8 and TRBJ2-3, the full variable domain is GAGVSQSPRYKVAKRGQDVALRCDPISGHVSLFWYQQALGQGPEFLTYFQNEAQLDKSGLPSDRFFAERPEGSVSTLKIQRTQQEDSAVYLCASSSDRWLSTDTQYFGPGTRLTVL.

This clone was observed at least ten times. CDR3 loop: CAIRAAGQGTNEQFF. The sequenced CDR3 bases are TGTGCCATCCGAGCGGCGGGACAGGGGACCAATGAG. The chain carries TRBV10-3 and TRBJ2-1; 10 bases agree with TRBD1. The CDR3 end lies 3 residues beyond the end of the read and is filled in from the germline J gene. There are 15 residues in the CDR3. Germline V gene data show CDR1 as ENHRY and CDR2 as SYGVKD. V lost 8 bases to trimming and J lost 6 bases; unmatched junction nucleotides: 10.

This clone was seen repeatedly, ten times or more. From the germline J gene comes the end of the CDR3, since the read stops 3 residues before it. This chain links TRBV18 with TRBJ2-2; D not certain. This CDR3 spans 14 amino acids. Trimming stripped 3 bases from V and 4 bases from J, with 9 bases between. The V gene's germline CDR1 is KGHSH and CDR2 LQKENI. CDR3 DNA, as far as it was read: TGTGCCAGCTCACCGGCACGTGGCACCGGGGAG. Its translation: CASSPARGTGE. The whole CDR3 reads CASSPARGTGELFF.